The 2 T cell receptor beta chains in this list originate from one sample, sequenced in a study of T-cell reconstitution after alpha-beta-depleted transplantation in children. Preparation of the TCRbeta library used unique molecular identifiers. TCRdb fed the PCR reads into MiXCR, producing one record per CDR3 protein. This table holds roughly 200,000 distinct CDR3 sequences, approximately 9.5% found once. Sequencing was performed on PBMCs from the stem cell graft donor, taken from the stem cell graft. These receptors were obtained from a human donor who donated a stem cell graft to a child with acute lymphoblastic leukemia.

The chain couples TRBV9 to TRBJ1-2, with TRBD1 as a possible D gene (5 bases). The CDR3 has 15 amino acids. With 2 bases removed from V and 8 bases from J, the gap between germline ends came to 19 bases. Germline V gene lookup returns CDR1 SGDLS and CDR2 YYNGEE. This CDR3 reads CASSVDRSRARGYTF. The CDR3 DNA is TGTGCCAGCAGCGTCGACCGTTCCAGGGCGCGGGGCTACACCTTC. The full variable domain, its missing parts supplied by reference TRBV9 and TRBJ1-2, is DSGVTQTPKHLITATGQRVTLRCSPRSGDLSVYWYQQSLDQGLQFLIQYYNGEERAKGNILERFSAQQFPDLHSELNLSSLELGDSALYFCASSVDRSRARGYTFGSGTRLTVV.

In the case of this clonotype: A read error may be the cause here, since a much bigger clone is one base away. This chain connects TRBV20-1 to TRBJ1-5; D is undetermined. CDR3 size: 14 residues. In germline, CDR1 is DFQATT, CDR2 SNEGSKA (reference sequence). CDR3: CCARTGNSNQPQHF. The CDR3 coding sequence is TGCTGTGCTAGGACTGGAAATAGCAATCAGCCCCAGCATTTT.